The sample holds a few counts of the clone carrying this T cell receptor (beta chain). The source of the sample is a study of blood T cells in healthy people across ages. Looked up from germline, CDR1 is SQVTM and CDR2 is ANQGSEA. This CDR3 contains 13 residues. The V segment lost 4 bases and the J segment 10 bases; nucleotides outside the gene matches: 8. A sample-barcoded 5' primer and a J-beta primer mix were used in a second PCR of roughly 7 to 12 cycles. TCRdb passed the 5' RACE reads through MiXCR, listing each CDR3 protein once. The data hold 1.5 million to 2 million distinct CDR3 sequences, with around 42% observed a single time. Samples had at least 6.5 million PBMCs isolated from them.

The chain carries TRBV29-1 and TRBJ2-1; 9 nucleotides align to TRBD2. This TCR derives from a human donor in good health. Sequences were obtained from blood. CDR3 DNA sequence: TGCAGCGTTGCCGGGACTAGCAGAAGAGAGCAGTTCTTC. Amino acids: CSVAGTSRREQFF.